These 19 T cell receptor beta chains came from one sample sequenced in a study of regulatory T cells. General study findings and limits: Hydrophobic residues at CDR3 positions 6 and 7 were enriched in conventional CD4+ T cells of CD3G-deficient patients.

Antigen specificity for these receptors is unknown. The primer mix had 52 TRBV and 13 TRBJ primers. Repertoires were generated with immunoSEQ multiplex PCR, while TCRdb's copy carries only in-frame clones and drops some. The table records 30,000 to 40,000 clones, more than 85% of them present only once. Sequencing was carried out using conventional CD4+ T cells sorted from blood. These receptors came from a child aged 2 to 15 with CD3G deficiency.

This clone was observed a few times. The chain carries TRBV7-8 and TRBJ2-7; the match to TRBD2 covers 10 bases. CDR1 and CDR2 (germline): SGHVS, FQNEAQ. J gave up 1 base and V 2 bases, and 11 bases lay outside the gene matches. CDR3 length equals 18 residues. CDR3 nucleotide sequence: TGTGCCAGCAGCTTAAATTCCCCCCGGACTAGCGGTTCCTACGAGCAGTACTTC. Residues: CASSLNSPRTSGSYEQYF.

This chain joins TRBV11-3 and TRBJ2-1, with unresolved D. CDR3 size: 13 residues. Between the trimmed V and J ends, which lost 5 bases and 7 bases, there was a span of 12 bases. Germline lookup yields CDR1 SGHNT and CDR2 YENEEA. The CDR3 DNA is TGTGCCAGCAGCCGCGACTGGATGAATGAGCAGTTCTTC. Encoded protein: CASSRDWMNEQFF.

The chain links TRBV28 to TRBJ2-2, with TRBD2 matching 9 bases. The CDR3 spans 15 residues. Germline V gene data show CDR1 as MDHEN and CDR2 as SYDVKM. V dropped 5 bases and J dropped 6; count of bases not matched to a gene: 7. In DNA, the CDR3 is TGTGCCAGCAGTGGAGCGGGAGGAGGGTCCGGGGAGCTGTTTTTT. It yields the protein CASSGAGGGSGELFF.

V is TRBV7-9 and J is TRBJ2-5; TRBD1 agrees at 7 bases. The J segment lost 2 bases and the V segment lost 2 bases, leaving 5 bases of the junction unmatched. CDR3 length: 15 residues. Germline CDR1 is SEHNR and CDR2 is FQNEAQ (reference sequence). CDR3: CASSLPTGRQETQYF. The CDR3 DNA sequence: TGTGCCAGCAGCTTACCGACAGGGCGACAAGAGACCCAGTACTTC.

The chain employs TRBV6-1 and TRBJ1-2; possible D gene TRBD1, 6 bases. V was shortened by 6 bases and J by 0 bases, with 11 bases between the two germline ends. Per the germline V gene, CDR1 is MNHNS and CDR2 is SASEGT. CDR3 size: 14 residues. The CDR3, as DNA: TGTGCCAGCAGAGCGGGACACCCTAACTATGGCTACACCTTC. Its translation: CASRAGHPNYGYTF.

This clone was recorded only once. This sequence joins TRBV5-1 and TRBJ2-7, with 12 bases aligning to TRBD2. V lost 5 bases, J lost 5 bases, and 8 bases stayed unmatched. The CDR3 has 15 amino acids. Germline CDR1 is SGHRS and CDR2 is YFSETQ. In DNA form, the CDR3 reads TGCGCCAGCAGTTCGGGGACTAGCGGGTACCACGAGCAGTACTTC. Translation: CASSSGTSGYHEQYF.

J is TRBJ2-7 and V is TRBV28, with 7 nucleotides matching TRBD2. From germline, CDR1 is MDHEN and CDR2 SYDVKM. V shed 8 bases, J shed 5 bases, and the junction held 9 bases outside the gene matches. This CDR3 contains 13 residues. CDR3 bases: TGTGCCAGCTCATTAGGGAGGGAGGACGAGCAGTACTTC. This encodes CASSLGREDEQYF.

The gene calls are TRBV6-1 and TRBJ2-5; TRBD1 aligns across 8 bases. The CDR3 runs 15 residues. With 5 bases clipped from V and 4 bases from J, the junction kept 9 bases outside the gene matches. Germline CDR1 reads MNHNS; CDR2 reads SASEGT. The DNA of the CDR3 is TGTGCCAGCAGTTTCCGGGACAGGTGGGGAGAGACCCAGTACTTC. Its protein product is CASSFRDRWGETQYF.

The CDR3 reads CASSEHGPTEAFF. The CDR3 nucleotides read TGTGCCAGTTCAGAACACGGACCCACTGAAGCTTTCTTT. The V gene is TRBV28, the J gene TRBJ1-1; no definite D call. This CDR3 contains 13 residues. V was pared by 9 bases and J by 4 bases, with 15 bases between. Germline CDR1 and CDR2: MDHEN and SYDVKM.

This chain joins TRBV6-4 and TRBJ2-1, with TRBD2 matching over 11 bases. This CDR3 is 17 amino acids long. Losses at the gene ends were 0 bases for V and 9 bases for J; bases not matched to a gene: 10. Germline V gene data show CDR1 as MRHNA and CDR2 as SNTAGT. In nucleotides, the CDR3 is TGTGCCAGCAGTGACTCTTTTACTAGCGGGAGCCGATTTGAGCAGTTCTTC. As protein: CASSDSFTSGSRFEQFF.

The gene calls are TRBV28 and TRBJ2-1, with D possibly matching TRBD1 (7 bases). Trimming pared 8 bases from V and 3 bases from J, leaving 17 bases between. CDR3 size: 15 residues. Germline CDR1 is MDHEN and CDR2 is SYDVKM. The CDR3 sequence is CASLDRQGGYNEQFF. The CDR3 nucleotides are TGTGCCAGCCTTGATAGACAGGGAGGCTACAATGAGCAGTTCTTC. Supplemented by reference TRBV28 and TRBJ2-1, the full variable domain reads DVKVTQSSRYLVKRTGEKVFLECVQDMDHENMFWYRQDPGLGLRLIYFSYDVKMKEKGDIPEGYSVSREKKERFSLILESASTNQTSMYLCASLDRQGGYNEQFFGPGTRLTVL.

As DNA, the CDR3 is TGTGCCAGCAGCAACCCACTAAGGGTCAGTGAGCAGTTCTTC. Translation: CASSNPLRVSEQFF. This sequence joins TRBV21-1 and TRBJ2-1. TRBV21-1 is a documented pseudogene. The CDR3 has 14 amino acids.

The chain couples TRBV27 to TRBJ1-6; D is unclear. The CDR3 is 13 residues long. V lost 7 bases and J lost 2, with 6 bases in between. Germline loops: CDR1 MNHEY, CDR2 SMNVEV (reference sequence). The CDR3 is CASKGTYNSPLHF. CDR3 DNA sequence: TGTGCCAGCAAGGGAACCTATAATTCACCCCTCCACTTT.

Only one count was recorded for this clone. V is TRBV6-6 and J is TRBJ1-1; TRBD1 aligns across 7 bases. Germline values: CDR1 MNHNY, CDR2 SVGAGI (reference sequence). This CDR3 is 15 amino acids long. The V gene end was trimmed by 5 bases and the J gene end by 3 bases; junction bases not matched to a gene: 9. CDR3 nucleotides: TGTGCCAGCAGTCCGCCGGACAGGAAGTACACTGAAGCTTTCTTT. This gives the protein CASSPPDRKYTEAFF.

This clone was seen just once. The chain recombines TRBV11-2 with TRBJ2-2, with 7 positions matching TRBD2. Germline trimming cut 5 bases from V and 9 bases from J; bases unmatched to any gene: 6. Germline CDR1 and CDR2: SGHAT and FQNNGV. This CDR3 is 13 amino acids long. The CDR3 DNA reads as TGTGCCAGCAGCGGGGAGGGTACTCGGGAGCTGTTTTTT. Translating gives CASSGEGTRELFF.

This clone has a single count. V gene TRBV28 combines with J gene TRBJ2-7, with 8 nucleotides matching TRBD1. Germline loops: CDR1 MDHEN, CDR2 SYDVKM. The CDR3 contains 15 residues. Trimming took 5 bases from V and 6 from J; bases not matched to a gene: 12. CDR3 protein: CASSVSVQGAREQYF. DNA of the CDR3: TGTGCCAGCAGTGTCTCTGTTCAGGGGGCGCGCGAGCAGTACTTC.

V gene TRBV7-8 combines with J gene TRBJ2-3; 8 positions match TRBD2. Germline lookup yields CDR1 SGHVS and CDR2 FQNEAQ. The V segment lost 3 bases and the J segment 1 base; nucleotides outside the gene matches: 6. The CDR3 has 16 residues. CDR3 sequence (DNA): TGTGCCAGCAGCTTGGGCTTTAGCGGGGGCACAGATACGCAGTATTTT. It specifies CASSLGFSGGTDTQYF. Drawing the rest from reference TRBV7-8 and TRBJ2-3, the complete variable domain is GAGVSQSPRYKVAKRGQDVALRCDPISGHVSLFWYQQALGQGPEFLTYFQNEAQLDKSGLPSDRFFAERPEGSVSTLKIQRTQQEDSAVYLCASSLGFSGGTDTQYFGPGTRLTVL.

CDR3 coding DNA: TGTGCCAGCAGTTCCCCCGGGACAGGGGGATACGAGCAGTACTTC. Its protein product is CASSSPGTGGYEQYF. This sequence joins TRBV28 and TRBJ2-7, with 11 nucleotides matching TRBD1. This CDR3 has 15 amino acids. CDR1 and CDR2 from the germline V gene are MDHEN and SYDVKM. V trimming: 4 bases; J trimming: 4 bases; junction bases outside the gene matches: 6. Based on the CDR3 plus reference TRBV28 and TRBJ2-7, the full variable domain is DVKVTQSSRYLVKRTGEKVFLECVQDMDHENMFWYRQDPGLGLRLIYFSYDVKMKEKGDIPEGYSVSREKKERFSLILESASTNQTSMYLCASSSPGTGGYEQYFGPGTRLTVT.

CDR3 bases: TGTGCCAGCAGTTACGAGGCAGGGGCCAACGTCCTGACTTTC. This gives the protein CASSYEAGANVLTF. The chain recombines TRBV6-6 with TRBJ2-6; no clear D gene. The CDR3 contains 14 residues. Germline V lookup: CDR1 MNHNY, CDR2 SVGAGI (reference sequence). The ends were cut back, 2 bases at V and 4 bases at J, with 6 bases in the middle.